This T cell receptor beta chain was observed in a study of cytomegalovirus exposure and HLA in healthy donors (dated by TCRdb to 2015 to 2018). Background on the whole study: In an earlier analysis of 587 of the donors, 276 Gb of sequence data and 90 million to 120 million unique TCR beta sequences from roughly 180 million T cells were reported. HLA typing covered class I and class II loci at four-digit resolution. Among around 400 genotyped donors of the cohort, an average of roughly 240,000 unique TCR beta nucleotide sequences were sequenced per donor, roughly 18% of them non-productive. Rather than drawing on any new phenotypic data, the later analysis identified candidate immune exposures from TCR beta sequences and the way those sequences occurred across donors. Every repertoire in the discovery cohort had been generated on one and the same sequencing platform. An earlier analysis of around 580 of the donors used high-throughput TCR beta sequencing to judge whether each TCR beta V gene segment behaved as functional or pseudogenic. Typing coverage varied by locus: about 620-630 donors for A, B, C, DRB1 and DQB1; around 560 for DQA1; about 600 for DPA1; around 450 for DPB1. High-throughput TCR immunosequencing, statistical association of individual TCRs with disease status, and machine learning were combined to predict cytomegalovirus infection status. Besides the first cohort of 666 subjects, a separate validation cohort made up of 95 to 150 different subjects was used. Donor age, sex, ethnicity and CMV serostatus were compiled alongside the repertoire data. A later genetic analysis took genome-wide SNP genotypes for 398 of the 666 donors and used that subset as a discovery cohort. About 300 gigabases of sequencing data and tens of millions of unique TCR sequences were included in an early release covering about 700 HLA-typed donors. Roughly 5 DR-DQ haplotypes were handled as single units for association and clustering because linkage in the cohort was strong. The T cell repertoires of roughly 660 subjects were profiled by immunosequencing and related to cytomegalovirus serostatus. To study patterns of TCR occurrence, a later analysis re-analyzed previously published TCR beta repertoires from just over 650 donors and added high-resolution HLA genotyping. The genetic ancestry cluster associated with self-reported Caucasian donors included over 65% of the approximately 410 genotyped donors. The study was designed to test whether signatures of past pathogen exposure could be identified by cataloging public T cell receptors. Broader findings and caveats from the paper: When HLA alleles, especially DR and DQ, strongly co-occurred, attributing TCR associations to individual alleles was difficult. In a later analysis, the rate of TCR association differed among HLA loci, with DRB1 alleles having the most associated TCRs and HLA-C alleles having the fewest. In a later analysis, several top co-occurrence clusters were reported to appear linked to parvovirus B19, influenza, CMV and Epstein-Barr virus. A later analysis associated 16,951 TCR beta sequences with specific HLA alleles at a false discovery rate of 0.05. Because HLA typing was unavailable for some donors at each locus, only the typed subset was used in association tests. Linkage disequilibrium might explain the correlated functional status among segregating V segments, but an unknown experimental factor could not be excluded. The only immune exposure information available for the cohort was CMV serostatus. Most TCR sequences were seen in very few donors, while some public TCRs were found in many individuals. A few of the identified cytomegalovirus-associated TCR beta chains were confirmed in vitro to be specific for cytomegalovirus antigens. In both the original and validation cohorts, the classifier was reported to diagnose cytomegalovirus status with high specificity and sensitivity. The earlier analysis of 587 of the donors excluded 15 to 20 rarely observed V segments, including chromosome 9 orphons, because counts were too low. In a later analysis, HLA-associated TCR beta chains showed more clonal expansion and lower generation probabilities than non-associated chains that were equally common. The 87-base-pair reads could not distinguish some IMGT-functional V segments, including TRBV6-2 and TRBV6-3, so those segments were excluded. A cluster of highly shared sequence variants was judged likely to be a technical artifact of the sequencing pipeline. An earlier analysis of some 560 of the donors showed that most TCR beta V segments appeared in productive rearrangements either about 90% or about 30% of the time, which broadly matched IMGT annotations. A later analysis found that most CMV-associated TCR beta chains appeared HLA-restricted, with HLA associations seemingly driven largely by CMV exposure. In the study, approximately 150 TCR beta chains were listed as associated with cytomegalovirus. According to a later genetic analysis, donors in an Asian-associated ancestry cluster had fewer N-insertions in productive TCRs than the approximately 650-donor mean. It was suggested by the authors that the approach could potentially be generalized to other disease states and immunological phenotypes. This cohort had only TCR beta chains sequenced, and the lack of alpha or paired-chain data limited which features could be detected. A further reported finding was that TCR beta sequences accurately predicted the HLA-A and HLA-B alleles for most subjects in the first cohort. An association between a missense DCLRE1C variant and V-gene and J-gene trimming of TCR beta chains was found in a later genetic analysis and replicated in an independent cohort. Presence/absence analyses assumed roughly uniform sequencing depth across donors, an assumption that may not hold.

The cohort comprised around 690 healthy bone marrow donors. Cohort members were all nominally healthy when sampled, although unrecorded immune exposures were likely present. The donor tested CMV seronegative, placing the donor among the roughly 400 seronegative members of the cohort. Every donor gave a peripheral blood sample, and the peripheral blood mononuclear cells from that sample were used for TCR beta sequencing. The Qiagen DNeasy Blood Extraction Kit was used to extract genomic DNA from the blood cell samples. The V and J ends are trimmed by 5 bases and 6 bases, leaving 22 bases between them. The CDR3, cysteine through phenylalanine, is 17 amino acids long. This entry keeps only the CDR3 DNA: 51 bases, framed from base 1. As encoded in the germline V gene (reference sequence), CDR1 is LNHNV while CDR2 is YYDKDF. The library was prepared using the immunoSEQ multiplex PCR assay. A mixture of 60 forward primers for TCR Vbeta segments and 13 reverse primers for TCR Jbeta segments was used in the multiplex PCR. Amplification of the CDR3 region of rearranged TCR beta genes was performed with a multiplex PCR assay on genomic DNA. On the Illumina HiSeq System, the amplified TCR beta libraries were sequenced as 87-base-pair reads. The original pipeline was this. Across the 670 or so repertoires, a later analysis counted 80 million or so unique TCR beta chains, about 10 million of which were shared by at least two donors. Raw reads were error-corrected and collapsed into unique sequences with a nearest-neighbor algorithm that merged closely related sequences to remove PCR and sequencing errors. V, D and J gene segments were assigned by aligning CDR3 sequences to IMGT reference sequences. For a sequence to be retained, a match of at least six nucleotides to both a V gene segment and a J gene segment was required. Rearrangements were called productive when the CDR3 lacked stop codons and stayed in frame with V and J; all others were non-productive. CDR3 was defined according to IMGT convention as the region running from the second conserved V-encoded cysteine to the conserved J-encoded phenylalanine. In an earlier analysis of 500 to 650 of the donors, sequences lacking an unambiguous match to a single V gene segment were excluded. An earlier analysis of fewer than 750 of the donors classified V segments as functional when productive rearrangements were above 56.7% and as segregating when the standard deviation between donors was above 5%. A statistical classification framework was built for diagnosing cytomegalovirus status from the catalog of TCR beta chain sequences. In a later analysis, TCR nucleotide sequences were compared against IMGT/GENE-DB human TR gene sequences so that V and J genes could be assigned. The TCRdist pipeline was used in a later analysis to assign CDR3 sequences and most-parsimonious VDJ recombination scenarios. In a later analysis, every TCR beta chain was defined by the combination of its CDR3 amino acid sequence and its V-gene family, and reads without a unique V-gene family were dropped. As a way to deal with suspected cross-contamination and a sequencing artifact, a later analysis dropped approximately 570 nucleotide sequences that were highly shared and had low generation probability. In a later analysis, a clonal expansion index for each public chain was calculated from normalized within-repertoire ranks of inferred template counts. A later analysis computed generation probabilities with a VDJ recombination model fitted to out-of-frame rearrangements, and checked the results against IGoR. In a later analysis, hypergeometric tests were used to score TCR-TCR, TCR-HLA and TCR-CMV co-occurrence, with a repertoire-size bias correction applied to TCR pairs. To estimate false discovery rates, a later analysis permuted the HLA or CMV assignments 20 times. In a later analysis, co-occurring TCRs were grouped using DBSCAN, with TCRdist sequence similarity added in when clustering inside HLA-allele-positive subsets. For co-occurrence clustering, repertoires with fewer than 30,000 or more than 120,000 public chains were excluded, along with five repertoires with anomalous nucleotide sharing. TCRdb retrieved this table from immuneACCESS and kept in-frame rearrangements only. Not all clones are present; in checked studies, unresolved V genes account for under half, and no reason is known for the remainder. V and J calls and clone size are copied from that table; D and trimming were computed from the DNA. Present in this sample are 100,000 to 150,000 clones, approximately 72% of which were seen just once. The ten largest clones represent 1.5% to 1.7% of the sample.

The count of this clone is one. Its binding antigen is unknown. No per-base quality is available; no much larger clone lies one base away. The V and J segments used are TRBV15 and TRBJ1-4; a tentative D match to TRBD1 spans 5 bases. The clonotype comes from a man younger than 30 in good health and CMV-seronegative. Material: PBMCs. The base sequence is TGTGCCACCAGCTCGGTCCCCCCAGCAGGGTATTATGAAAAACTGTTTTTT. Its protein reads: CATSSVPPAGYYEKLFF. The entire variable domain, with the stretches around the CDR3 drawn from the reference TRBV15 and TRBJ1-4 proteins, is DAMVIQNPRYQVTQFGKPVTLSCSQTLNHNVMYWYQQKSSQAPKLLFHYYDKDFNNEADTPDNFQSRRPNTSFCFLDIRSPGLGDTAMYLCATSSVPPAGYYEKLFFGSGTQLSVL.